The 32 T cell receptor beta chains reported below all come from one sample, sequenced in a study of T cells after posttransplantation cyclophosphamide. TCRdb's table, derived via immunoSEQ multiplex PCR, lists solely in-frame clones and lacks some. Seen here are 11,000 or so clones, about 2.1% observed once, and the top ten hold roughly a sixth. Busulfan-fludarabine conditioning, marrow transplant, and cyclophosphamide on days +3 and +4 were administered. This specimen was PBMCs, taken after allogeneic stem cell transplant with posttransplant cyclophosphamide. These receptors were collected from a male patient younger than 45 who received an allogeneic stem cell transplant from a related donor, was CMV-positive, and had no GVHD. Certain T cells may be donor cells from the graft.

This clone showed up just a few times. The chain combines TRBV5-1 with TRBJ1-4; tentatively, D is TRBD1 (5 bases). From germline, CDR1 is SGHRS and CDR2 YFSETQ. Trimming pared 1 base from V and 4 bases from J, leaving 8 bases between. The CDR3 runs 14 residues. DNA for the CDR3: TGCGCCAGCAGCTTGTCAGGGTTTAATGAAAAACTGTTTTTT. This translates into CASSLSGFNEKLFF.

This clone has more than one count but fewer than ten. The CDR3 reads CASSFFGTEGAEQYF. As DNA, the CDR3 is TGTGCCAGCAGCTTTTTCGGGACAGAGGGGGCCGAGCAGTACTTC. The chain employs TRBV5-5 and TRBJ2-7; 7 bases match TRBD1. Germline V gives CDR1 SGHKS, CDR2 YYEKEE (reference sequence). With V trimmed by 2 bases and J by 6 bases, 11 bases remained unmatched. There are 15 residues in the CDR3.

In its sample, this clone was seen a few times. The chain joins TRBV6-5 to TRBJ1-4; D might be TRBD1 (6 bases). Germline loops: CDR1 MNHEY, CDR2 SVGAGI. With 2 bases removed from V and 3 bases from J, the gap between germline ends came to 13 bases. The CDR3 runs to 16 residues. The CDR3: CASSYTGQPPNEKLFF. The DNA for the CDR3 is TGTGCCAGCAGTTACACCGGACAGCCTCCTAATGAAAAACTGTTTTTT.

The chain has TRBV9 and TRBJ2-3; D unresolved. V lost 6 bases and J 0 bases, leaving 11 bases between the germline ends. Germline V gene lookup returns CDR1 SGDLS and CDR2 YYNGEE. This CDR3 has 14 amino acids. This CDR3 reads CASTRAPSTDTQYF. CDR3 sequence (DNA): TGTGCCAGCACGAGAGCGCCGAGCACAGATACGCAGTATTTT.

In regard to this clone: Sequence at one end of the junction differs from germline and may be a read error. The CDR3 region has the DNA TGTGCTAGCAGCTTAGTACCTAGCGGCACAGATACGCAGTATTTT. Translated, it gives CASSLVPSGTDTQYF. The rearrangement uses TRBV7-7 and TRBJ2-3, with D perhaps matching TRBD2 (6 bases). This CDR3 has 15 residues. CDR1 and CDR2 from the germline V gene are SSHAT and FNYEAQ (reference sequence).

This clone has a handful of counts. At one end, the junction sequence differs from germline, possibly due to a read error. The sample holds other DNA sequences that translate to the same CDR3. The genes are TRBV28 and TRBJ2-7; D is possibly TRBD2 (6 bases). Germline V gene sequence: CDR1 MDHEN, CDR2 SYDVKM. The CDR3 is 15 amino acids. The CDR3 nucleotides are TGTGCCAGCAGTTTACTGGACGGGCGGGACGACGAGCAATACTTC. It translates to CASSLLDGRDDEQYF. Full variable domain (outside the CDR3, taken from reference TRBV28 and TRBJ2-7): DVKVTQSSRYLVKRTGEKVFLECVQDMDHENMFWYRQDPGLGLRLIYFSYDVKMKEKGDIPEGYSVSREKKERFSLILESASTNQTSMYLCASSLLDGRDDEQYFGPGTRLTVT.

The table lists this clone with a few counts. J is TRBJ1-2 and V is TRBV5-1; D gene uncertain. V was trimmed by 0 bases and J by 4 bases, leaving 10 bases between them. Per the germline V gene, CDR1 is SGHRS and CDR2 is YFSETQ. This CDR3 contains 14 residues. The CDR3, as DNA: TGCGCCAGCAGCTTGGGGTCCGAGGGCTATGGCTACACCTTC. Its protein is CASSLGSEGYGYTF.

The table lists this clone with a few counts. The V call is TRBV7-2, the J call TRBJ2-5; D possibly corresponds to TRBD2 (6 bases). Germline loops: CDR1 SGHTA, CDR2 FQGNSA. Trimming stripped 7 bases from V and 1 base from J, with 13 bases between. There are 14 residues in the CDR3. The CDR3 loop is CASTRGGTQETQYF. CDR3 in DNA: TGTGCCAGCACCCGGGGCGGGACCCAAGAGACCCAGTACTTC. Filled out from reference TRBV7-2 and TRBJ2-5, the complete variable domain reads GAGVSQSPSNKVTEKGKDVELRCDPISGHTALYWYRQSLGQGLEFLIYFQGNSAPDKSGLPSDRFSAERTGGSVSTLTIQRTQQEDSAVYLCASTRGGTQETQYFGPGTRLLVL.

This chain links TRBV7-2 with TRBJ1-5; D is possibly TRBD1 (6 bases). The CDR3 runs to 16 residues. V was trimmed by 4 bases and J by 6 bases, leaving 19 bases between them. The germline V gene encodes CDR1 SGHTA and CDR2 FQGNSA. The CDR3 DNA follows: TGTGCCAGCAGCTCCATCCCGGGGGGCATCGGTCAGCCCCAGCATTTT. It yields the protein CASSSIPGGIGQPQHF.

The gene calls are TRBV11-2 and TRBJ2-7, with D perhaps matching TRBD1 (5 bases). Looked up from germline, CDR1 is SGHAT and CDR2 is FQNNGV. The CDR3 extends over 17 amino acids. Between the trimmed V and J ends, which lost 4 bases and 5 bases, there was a span of 24 bases. The CDR3 sequence is CASSSTLSDIAENEQYF. The CDR3 DNA reads as TGTGCCAGCAGCTCAACCCTTTCGGACATTGCGGAAAACGAGCAGTACTTC.

Within the sample, this clone is medium-sized. This sequence joins TRBV14 and TRBJ1-3, with D perhaps matching TRBD1 (5 bases). CDR3 length: 15 amino acids. V lost 4 bases to trimming and J lost 0 bases, with 10 bases between them. Per the germline V gene, CDR1 is SGHDN and CDR2 is FVKESK. CDR3 loop: CASSRGLLSGNTIYF. CDR3 in DNA: TGTGCCAGCAGCCGGGGACTGCTCTCTGGAAACACCATATATTTT.

This chain connects TRBV7-8 to TRBJ2-1; 10 nucleotides line up with TRBD2. V trimming: 6 bases; J trimming: 6 bases; junction bases outside the gene matches: 8. The CDR3 is 15 residues long. The V gene's germline CDR1 is SGHVS and CDR2 FQNEAQ. CDR3 in amino acids: CASSPTSGTLNEQFF. DNA of the CDR3: TGTGCCAGCAGTCCAACTAGCGGGACCCTCAATGAGCAGTTCTTC.

This clone is deemed medium-sized. J is TRBJ2-1 and V is TRBV7-5; whether TRBD1, the table's D call, matches the DNA was not checked. TRBV7-5 is deemed a pseudogene. The CDR3 has 15 amino acids. The CDR3 DNA is TGTGCCGGAAGATACCGGGACAGAGACTACAATGAGCAGTTCTTC. This sequence encodes CAGRYRDRDYNEQFF.

This clone was observed a few times. In DNA form, the CDR3 reads TGTGCCAGCAGCCTCCAGGGGGGTGGCACTGAAGCTTTCTTT. It is translated as CASSLQGGGTEAFF. The chain combines TRBV7-6 with TRBJ1-1, with 7 bases aligning to TRBD1. Germline CDR1 and CDR2: SGHVS and FNYEAQ. This CDR3 is built from 14 residues. V lost 5 bases to trimming and J lost 4 bases; unmatched junction nucleotides: 7.

This clone was seen a handful of times. The genes are TRBV6-6 and TRBJ2-2; possible D gene TRBD1, 6 bases. This CDR3 region has 14 residues. The germline CDR1 and CDR2 sequences are MNHNY and SVGAGI (reference sequence). Deletions cut 6 bases from V and 6 bases from J, with 14 bases between. CDR3 region: CASREQGTPGELFF. CDR3 coding DNA: TGTGCCAGCAGGGAACAGGGTACTCCCGGGGAGCTGTTTTTT.

This clone came up a few times. This chain joins TRBV6-1 and TRBJ1-2; 9 positions agree with TRBD1. Per germline, CDR1 MNHNS and CDR2 SASEGT. After removal of 2 bases from V and 2 bases from J, the junction contained 9 bases not matched to a gene. The length of the CDR3 is 17 residues. CDR3 in DNA: TGTGCCAGCAGTGAAAGTCTCCGACAGGGGGAAAACTATGGCTACACCTTC. It specifies CASSESLRQGENYGYTF.

The chain links TRBV5-3 to TRBJ2-7; TRBD2 matches 14 bases. TRBV5-3 is an ORF, with its function uncertain. This CDR3 has 21 residues. The J segment lost 6 bases and the V segment lost 4 bases, leaving 24 bases of the junction unmatched. CDR3 in amino acids: CARSLKPGLAGVSRRSGEQYF. CDR3 in DNA: TGTGCCAGAAGCCTCAAACCGGGACTAGCGGGAGTTAGCCGGCGGTCTGGCGAGCAGTACTTC.

This clone was recorded a few times. This chain links TRBV2 with TRBJ2-7, with 7 positions matching TRBD1. CDR1 is SNHLY, CDR2 FYNNEI, per germline. The J segment lost 6 bases and the V segment lost 5 bases, leaving 1 base of the junction unmatched. The CDR3 is made up of 11 amino acids. The CDR3 DNA reads TGTGCCAGCAGTAACAGGGGCGAGCAGTACTTC. Protein: CASSNRGEQYF.

This clone came up a few times. V is TRBV6-1 and J is TRBJ2-5, with TRBD2 matching over 8 bases. Per the germline V gene, CDR1 is MNHNS and CDR2 is SASEGT. The CDR3 extends over 17 amino acids. J was trimmed by 7 bases and V by 7 bases; bases with no gene match: 20. CDR3 residues: CASTELGAGGARVTQYF. CDR3 coding DNA: TGTGCCAGCACTGAGCTAGGGGCGGGGGGTGCAAGAGTGACCCAGTACTTC.

The V and J genes are TRBV5-1 and TRBJ2-1, with 13 nucleotides matching TRBD2. The CDR3 has 16 amino acids. Germline CDR1 is SGHRS and CDR2 is YFSETQ. V dropped 3 bases and J dropped 0; count of bases not matched to a gene: 0. In DNA, the CDR3 is TGCGCCAGCAGCTGGACTAGCGGGGGCTCCTACAATGAGCAGTTCTTC. It translates to CASSWTSGGSYNEQFF.

The chain couples TRBV4-1 to TRBJ2-5; 11 bases line up with TRBD2. Trimming at V came to 3 bases and at J to 2 bases, leaving 2 bases not matched to a gene. Germline CDR1 reads MGHRA; CDR2 reads YSYEKL. The CDR3 is 15 amino acids. DNA for the CDR3: TGCGCCAGCAGCCATCGACTAGCGGGGCAAGAGACCCAGTACTTC. This sequence encodes CASSHRLAGQETQYF.

This clone was seen only a few times. The chain carries TRBV27 and TRBJ2-3; 12 bases match TRBD2. The CDR3 consists of 19 residues. The germline V gene encodes CDR1 MNHEY and CDR2 SMNVEV (reference sequence). With 5 bases clipped from V and 2 bases from J, the junction kept 14 bases outside the gene matches. The CDR3 DNA sequence: TGTGCCAGCAGTCCGGGGACTAGCGGGTATTATGGACACACAGATACGCAGTATTTT. Protein: CASSPGTSGYYGHTDTQYF.

This clone was detected a few times. The chain links TRBV28 to TRBJ2-3; 11 positions agree with TRBD2. This CDR3 has 16 residues. Germline V lookup: CDR1 MDHEN, CDR2 SYDVKM. V trimming: 5 bases; J trimming: 3 bases; junction bases outside the gene matches: 7. In nucleotides, the CDR3 is TGTGCCAGCAGTGATAGCGGGAGGGGGGGGACAGATACGCAGTATTTT. Translated: CASSDSGRGGTDTQYF.

This clone has only a few counts. This rearrangement joins TRBV7-9 to TRBJ2-1; D possibly corresponds to TRBD2 (6 bases). Per germline, CDR1 SEHNR and CDR2 FQNEAQ (reference sequence). CDR3 length: 15 residues. Trimming took off 5 bases at V and 4 bases at J, with 15 bases between the two ends. In nucleotides, the CDR3 is TGTGCCAGCAGCCTCCGGGACTCCTATTACAATGAGCAGTTCTTC. This encodes CASSLRDSYYNEQFF. Together with reference TRBV7-9 and TRBJ2-1, the CDR3 gives the full variable domain: DTGVSQNPRHKITKRGQNVTFRCDPISEHNRLYWYRQTLGQGPEFLTYFQNEAQLEKSRLLSDRFSAERPKGSFSTLEIQRTEQGDSAMYLCASSLRDSYYNEQFFGPGTRLTVL.

This clone was picked up a small number of times. This rearrangement joins TRBV11-1 to TRBJ2-5, with D perhaps matching TRBD2 (5 bases). Germline CDR1 SGHAT, CDR2 FQDESV (reference sequence). Trimming removed 1 base from V and 2 bases from J, with 5 bases in between. This CDR3 is built from 13 residues. Written as DNA, the CDR3 is TGTGCCAGCAGCTTAGGCGGGCAAGAGACCCAGTACTTC. It encodes CASSLGGQETQYF.

This chain uses TRBV4-2 with TRBJ2-3; TRBD2 matches at 11 bases. Germline assignment: CDR1 LGHNA and CDR2 YNFKEQ. Trimming removed 0 bases from V and 2 bases from J; junction bases left unmatched: 7. CDR3 length: 18 amino acids. CDR3 coding DNA: TGTGCCAGCAGCCAAGAAAGTAGCGGGAGGGCCCCCACAGATACGCAGTATTTT. Translated: CASSQESSGRAPTDTQYF.

This clone occurred a few times. The rearrangement links TRBV12-2 to TRBJ2-1; the D call of TRBD2 is as the table states it, not checked on the DNA. TRBV12-2 is an annotated pseudogene. The CDR3 is 18 amino acids. The CDR3 DNA sequence: TGTGCAAGTCGCTTAGCCCGTTCGGGGGATTGGACCTACAATGAGCAGTTCTTC. It specifies CASRLARSGDWTYNEQFF.

This clone was counted between two and nine times. CDR3 nucleotides: TGCGCCAGCAGCTTGGAGGGGGCCCGGGGTTCACCCCTCCACTTT. It specifies CASSLEGARGSPLHF. The genes are TRBV5-1 and TRBJ1-6; 7 bases align to TRBD1. V gave up 0 bases and J gave up 9 bases; unmatched junction bases: 6. Germline CDR1 SGHRS, CDR2 YFSETQ. This CDR3 comprises 15 residues.

This clone turned up a few times. The chain employs TRBV11-2 and TRBJ2-5, with D possibly TRBD2 on 7 matching bases. V lost 0 bases, J lost 2 bases, and 19 bases lay in between. The CDR3 runs to 18 residues. Germline assignment: CDR1 SGHAT and CDR2 FQNNGV. CDR3 sequence: CASSLEDLLGGAQETQYF. DNA for the CDR3: TGTGCCAGCAGCTTAGAGGACCTTTTAGGGGGGGCACAAGAGACCCAGTACTTC.

This clone was seen more than once but under ten times. This chain connects TRBV6-1 to TRBJ2-5; D is ambiguous. Matching the DNA end better, TRBJ2-7 makes the J call doubtful. This CDR3 contains 13 residues. Germline V gene data show CDR1 as MNHNS and CDR2 as SASEGT. The CDR3 nucleotides read TGTGCCAGCAGTGAAGGTCCGGTTTACGAGCAGTACTTC. Its protein is CASSEGPVYEQYF.

This chain uses TRBV6-5 with TRBJ2-4, with a weak D call TRBD2 (5 bases). The CDR3 is 13 amino acids. The V gene's germline CDR1 is MNHEY and CDR2 SVGAGI. V shed 8 bases and J shed 4 bases, with 12 bases lying between them. CDR3 region: CASLDGNKNIQYF. The DNA for the CDR3 is TGTGCCAGCCTAGACGGGAATAAAAACATTCAGTACTTC.

This clone was found a few times. The chain links TRBV5-1 to TRBJ2-3, with a weak D call TRBD2 (6 bases). The V end was cut by 1 base, the J end by 1 base, with 10 bases between. In germline, CDR1 is SGHRS, CDR2 YFSETQ. This CDR3 has 15 residues. The CDR3 loop reads CASSLRRAGTDTQYF. The CDR3 DNA follows: TGCGCCAGCAGCTTGCGGAGGGCCGGCACAGATACGCAGTATTTT.